Shown below are 17 T cell receptor beta chains from a single sample sequenced in a study of T-cell reconstitution after alpha-beta-depleted transplantation in children. The TCRbeta library incorporated unique molecular identifiers. In TCRdb, the PCR reads were re-called with MiXCR into one record per CDR3 protein. The table records roughly 570,000 distinct CDR3 sequences, roughly a quarter of them present only once. This specimen consisted of PBMCs, obtained before TCRalphabeta/CD19-depleted stem cell transplant. The source is a boy under three years old with Wiskott-Aldrich syndrome, due to receive a stem cell transplant.

This chain joins TRBV5-1 and TRBJ2-7, with 9 bases identical to TRBD1. J gave up 3 bases and V 5 bases, and 6 bases lay outside the gene matches. The CDR3 is 14 residues long. The germline V gene has CDR1 SGHRS and CDR2 YFSETQ. The DNA of the CDR3 is TGCGCCAGCAGTACAGGGGGCGCAAGCTACGAGCAGTACTTC. This codes for CASSTGGASYEQYF.

This clonotype was detected once. The V call is TRBV30, the J call TRBJ1-1, with TRBD1 identical over 8 bases. J lost 2 bases, V lost 7 bases, and 6 bases had no gene match. Germline loops: CDR1 GTSNPN, CDR2 SVGIG (reference sequence). This CDR3 has 13 amino acids. The CDR3 sequence: CASDRGGNTEAFF. CDR3 DNA sequence: TGTGCCTCTGACAGGGGAGGAAACACTGAAGCTTTCTTT.

The genes are TRBV7-7 and TRBJ1-2; D gene unclear. The V and J ends lost 5 bases and 7 bases respectively, with 17 bases between them. The CDR3 totals 14 residues. CDR1 SSHAT and CDR2 FNYEAQ come from the germline V gene (reference sequence). The DNA of the CDR3 is TGTGCCAGCAGCCCCCTTACGGGAAGCGGTGGCTACACCTTC. Translating gives CASSPLTGSGGYTF. The variable domain in full, with the rest retrieved from reference TRBV7-7 and TRBJ1-2, is GAGVSQSPRYKVTKRGQDVTLRCDPISSHATLYWYQQALGQGPEFLTYFNYEAQPDKSGLPSDRFSAERPEGSISTLTIQRTEQRDSAMYRCASSPLTGSGGYTFGSGTRLTVV.

The chain recombines TRBV25-1 with TRBJ1-5; 8 nucleotides match TRBD1. This CDR3 contains 15 residues. The junction had 7 bases not matched to a gene; V was cut back by 7 bases and J by 2 bases. Germline CDR1 and CDR2: MGHDK and SYGVNS. CDR3 amino acids: CASTRQGNRNQPQHF. The DNA for the CDR3 is TGTGCCAGCACTAGACAGGGGAACCGCAATCAGCCCCAGCATTTT.

Remarks on this clonotype: A junction end diverges from the germline sequence, so it may reflect a read error. The rearrangement links TRBV3-1 to TRBJ2-1; TRBD2 agrees at 11 bases. The germline V gene has CDR1 LGHDT and CDR2 YNNKEL (reference sequence). The CDR3 covers 18 residues. CDR3 in DNA: TGTGCCAGCAGCCATGTATCTAGCGGGAGGAGCTCCTACAATGAGCATTTCTTC. Amino acid sequence: CASSHVSSGRSSYNEHFF.

This clonotype was found a few times. V usage is TRBV5-1 and J usage is TRBJ2-3; TRBD2 aligns across 13 bases. Germline V gene lookup returns CDR1 SGHRS and CDR2 YFSETQ. The CDR3 has 18 amino acids. V shed 2 bases and J 0 bases; nucleotides not matched to a gene: 6. As DNA, the CDR3 is TGCGCCAGCAGCTTAACCGGGACTAGCGGGATTAGCACAGATACGCAGTATTTT. It codes for CASSLTGTSGISTDTQYF.

This clonotype was recorded a few times. The V gene is TRBV29-1, the J gene TRBJ1-5; D is undetermined. CDR3 size: 12 residues. CDR1 and CDR2 from the germline V gene are SQVTM and ANQGSEA. Trimming pared 4 bases from V and 7 bases from J, leaving 11 bases between. CDR3 sequence: CSVAHLGQPQHF. CDR3 coding DNA: TGCAGCGTTGCCCATCTGGGACAGCCCCAGCATTTT.

This chain links TRBV2 with TRBJ2-7; D possibly corresponds to TRBD1 (5 bases). This CDR3 contains 12 residues. The germline V gene encodes CDR1 SNHLY and CDR2 FYNNEI. V gave up 7 bases and J gave up 3 bases, with 10 bases separating them. CDR3 DNA sequence: TGTGCCAGCAAAACAGGAATCTACGAGCAGTACTTC. This codes for CASKTGIYEQYF.

The chain uses TRBV18 and TRBJ2-7, with 7 bases matching TRBD2. CDR3 length: 15 residues. Germline-derived CDR1 and CDR2 are KGHSH and LQKENI. Trimming removed 2 bases from V and 7 bases from J; junction bases left unmatched: 11. The CDR3 loop reads CASSPLAGDRGEQYF. The DNA of the CDR3 is TGTGCCAGCTCACCATTAGCGGGTGATAGGGGTGAGCAGTACTTC. The full variable domain, in which reference TRBV18 and TRBJ2-7 provide the parts outside the CDR3, is NAGVMQNPRHLVRRRGQEARLRCSPMKGHSHVYWYRQLPEEGLKFMVYLQKENIIDESGMPKERFSAEFPKEGPSILRIQQVVRGDSAAYFCASSPLAGDRGEQYFGPGTRLTVT.

The table lists this clonotype with a few counts. The rearrangement uses TRBV29-1 and TRBJ2-1; tentative D call: TRBD2 (5 bases). Germline V CDR1 and CDR2: SQVTM, ANQGSEA. CDR3 size: 13 residues. Trimming left V 5 bases short and J 0 bases short, with 8 bases between. The CDR3 DNA sequence: TGCAGCGTTCCCGCGGGCTCCTACAATGAGCAGTTCTTC. Its translation: CSVPAGSYNEQFF.

The J gene is TRBJ2-2, the V gene TRBV6-6, with D maybe TRBD1 (5 bases). Germline CDR1 and CDR2: MNHNY and SVGAGI (reference sequence). This CDR3 has 13 residues. V shed 2 bases and J shed 9 bases, with 10 bases lying between them. The CDR3 DNA reads TGTGCCAGCAGTTACCAGGGCCGGAGGGAGCTGTTTTTT. Protein: CASSYQGRRELFF.

Here the CDR3 reads CASSQDANTDTQYF. CDR3 nucleotide sequence: TGCGCCAGCAGCCAAGACGCTAACACAGATACGCAGTATTTT. This chain links TRBV4-1 with TRBJ2-3, with D uncertain. Germline V lookup: CDR1 MGHRA, CDR2 YSYEKL. V was trimmed by 0 bases and J by 2 bases, leaving 6 bases between them. This CDR3 contains 14 residues.

This clonotype was seen a few times. V is TRBV5-1 and J is TRBJ2-3, with D unclear. Germline V gene lookup returns CDR1 SGHRS and CDR2 YFSETQ. The CDR3 is 15 amino acids. V was pared by 7 bases and J by 2 bases, with 17 bases between. In DNA, the CDR3 is TGCGCCAGCCACCCAGGACCAGAGAACACAGATACGCAGTATTTT. Protein sequence: CASHPGPENTDTQYF.

The V gene is TRBV7-2, the J gene TRBJ1-1, with 9 bases fitting TRBD1. The CDR3 consists of 15 residues. Germline V gene sequence: CDR1 SGHTA, CDR2 FQGNSA. Losses at the gene ends were 0 bases for V and 5 bases for J; bases not matched to a gene: 4. The CDR3 reads CASSLAGQGSTEAFF. The CDR3 DNA follows: TGTGCCAGCAGCTTAGCAGGACAGGGGAGTACTGAAGCTTTCTTT.

This chain uses TRBV5-1 with TRBJ2-6; 9 positions agree with TRBD1. J lost 4 bases, V lost 5 bases, and 10 bases had no gene match. Germline CDR1 is SGHRS and CDR2 is YFSETQ. The CDR3 loop spans 17 amino acids. CDR3 residues: CASRPNRGPGGANVLTF. Written as DNA, the CDR3 is TGCGCCAGCAGGCCCAACAGGGGGCCGGGCGGGGCCAACGTCCTGACTTTC.

This clonotype was counted between two and nine times. The rearrangement uses TRBV5-1 and TRBJ1-6; 8 nucleotides agree with TRBD1. CDR3 size: 14 residues. The trim removed 4 bases at V and 8 bases at J, leaving 5 bases unmatched. Germline assignment: CDR1 SGHRS and CDR2 YFSETQ. The CDR3 spells CASSITGGDSPLHF. The CDR3 DNA sequence: TGCGCCAGCAGCATAACAGGGGGGGATTCACCCCTCCACTTT.

The rearrangement links TRBV5-1 to TRBJ2-5; 7 bases line up with TRBD1. Germline V lookup: CDR1 SGHRS, CDR2 YFSETQ. V was clipped by 3 bases and J by 0 bases; unmatched bases: 5. There are 15 residues in the CDR3. The chain's CDR3 is CASSWLDRDQETQYF. DNA for the CDR3: TGCGCCAGCAGCTGGCTCGACAGGGACCAAGAGACCCAGTACTTC.